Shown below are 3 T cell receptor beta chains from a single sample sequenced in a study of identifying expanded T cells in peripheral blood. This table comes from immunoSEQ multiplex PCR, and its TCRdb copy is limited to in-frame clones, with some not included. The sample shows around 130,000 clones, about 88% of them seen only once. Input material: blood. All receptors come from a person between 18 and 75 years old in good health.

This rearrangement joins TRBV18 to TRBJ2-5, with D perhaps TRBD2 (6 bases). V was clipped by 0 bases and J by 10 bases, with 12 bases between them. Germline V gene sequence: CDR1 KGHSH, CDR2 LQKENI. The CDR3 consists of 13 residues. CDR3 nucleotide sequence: TGTGCCAGCTCACCACCGACTAGGGACGTCCAGTACTTC. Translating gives CASSPPTRDVQYF.

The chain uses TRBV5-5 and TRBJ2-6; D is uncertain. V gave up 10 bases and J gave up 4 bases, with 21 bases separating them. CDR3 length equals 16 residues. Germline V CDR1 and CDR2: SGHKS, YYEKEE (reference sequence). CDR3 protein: CASAVVPPTGANVLTF. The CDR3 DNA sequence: TGTGCCTCTGCGGTGGTACCCCCGACGGGGGCCAACGTCCTGACTTTC.

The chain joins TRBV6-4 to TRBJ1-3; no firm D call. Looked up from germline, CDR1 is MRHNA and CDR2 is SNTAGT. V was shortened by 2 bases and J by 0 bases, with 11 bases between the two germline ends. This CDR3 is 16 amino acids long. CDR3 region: CASSDRAPLSGNTIYF. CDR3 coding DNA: TGTGCCAGCAGTGACAGAGCACCCCTCTCTGGAAACACCATATATTTT.